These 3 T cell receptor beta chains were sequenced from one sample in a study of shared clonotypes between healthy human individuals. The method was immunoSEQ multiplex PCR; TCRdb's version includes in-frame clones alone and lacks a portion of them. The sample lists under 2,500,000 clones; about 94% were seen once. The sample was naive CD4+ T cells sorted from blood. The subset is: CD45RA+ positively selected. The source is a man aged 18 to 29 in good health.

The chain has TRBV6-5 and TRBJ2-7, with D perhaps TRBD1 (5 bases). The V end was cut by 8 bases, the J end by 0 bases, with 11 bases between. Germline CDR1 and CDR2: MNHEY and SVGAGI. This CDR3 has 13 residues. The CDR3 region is CASGAGYSYEQYF. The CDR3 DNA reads TGTGCCAGCGGGGCAGGGTACTCCTACGAGCAGTACTTC.

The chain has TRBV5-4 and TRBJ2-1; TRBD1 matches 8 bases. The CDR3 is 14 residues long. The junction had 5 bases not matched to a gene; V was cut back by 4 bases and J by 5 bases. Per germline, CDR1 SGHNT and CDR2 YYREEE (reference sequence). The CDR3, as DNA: TGTGCCAGCAGCGTTAAGACAGGGGACAATGAGCAGTTCTTC. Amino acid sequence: CASSVKTGDNEQFF.

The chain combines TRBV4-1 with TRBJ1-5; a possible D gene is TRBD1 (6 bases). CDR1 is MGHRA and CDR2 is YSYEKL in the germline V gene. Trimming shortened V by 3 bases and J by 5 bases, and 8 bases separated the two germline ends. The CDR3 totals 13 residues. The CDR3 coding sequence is TGCGCCAGCAGCCATTCAGGGGATCAGCCCCAGCATTTT. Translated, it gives CASSHSGDQPQHF.